This passage covers 4 T cell receptor beta chains from one sample sequenced in a study of blood T cell repertoires in COVID-19. The data were produced by immunoSEQ multiplex PCR, yet TCRdb's version contains in-frame clones alone and is incomplete. The repertoire consists of about 260,000 clones, with approximately 80% occurring once and the leading ten covering 3.5% to 5%. Sample: peripheral blood. The receptors were gathered from a man aged 55 to 70 with acute or convalescent COVID-19.

The CDR3 bases are TGTGCCAGCAGCTTACGGGGGAGCTCTGGAAACACCATATATTTT. This codes for CASSLRGSSGNTIYF. The chain combines TRBV7-9 with TRBJ1-3, with D possibly being TRBD1 (5 bases). The CDR3 loop spans 15 amino acids. Germline assignment: CDR1 SEHNR and CDR2 FQNEAQ (reference sequence). V shed 2 bases and J shed 0 bases, with 8 bases lying between them. The full variable domain, in which reference TRBV7-9 and TRBJ1-3 provide the parts outside the CDR3, is DTGVSQNPRHKITKRGQNVTFRCDPISEHNRLYWYRQTLGQGPEFLTYFQNEAQLEKSRLLSDRFSAERPKGSFSTLEIQRTEQGDSAMYLCASSLRGSSGNTIYFGEGSWLTVV.

This chain connects TRBV18 to TRBJ2-5; weak D call: TRBD2 (6 bases). This CDR3 contains 13 residues. Germline lookup yields CDR1 KGHSH and CDR2 LQKENI. The ends were cut back, 6 bases at V and 5 bases at J, with 13 bases in the middle. The CDR3 sequence is CASSDMAGETQYF. DNA for the CDR3: TGTGCCAGCTCCGACATGGCGGGGGAGACCCAGTACTTC. The full variable domain, rest sourced from reference TRBV18 and TRBJ2-5, is NAGVMQNPRHLVRRRGQEARLRCSPMKGHSHVYWYRQLPEEGLKFMVYLQKENIIDESGMPKERFSAEFPKEGPSILRIQQVVRGDSAAYFCASSDMAGETQYFGPGTRLLVL.

The V call is TRBV19, the J call TRBJ2-1, with 12 nucleotides matching TRBD1. The CDR3 spans 13 residues. V lost 9 bases to trimming and J lost 9 bases; unmatched junction nucleotides: 6. Per the germline V gene, CDR1 is LNHDA and CDR2 is SQIVND (reference sequence). The CDR3, as DNA: TGTGCCAGCTCCGGGACAGGGGGCCGTGAGCAGTTCTTC. Its translation: CASSGTGGREQFF.

This clone was seen a single time. Other DNA sequences from this sample encode an identical CDR3 as well. The DNA of the CDR3 is TGTGCCAGCAGCCTTGGGGGGGGCGGCAATCAGCCCCAGCATTTT. It is translated as CASSLGGGGNQPQHF. The V and J genes are TRBV28 and TRBJ1-5, with a weak D call TRBD1 (6 bases). This CDR3 region has 15 residues. V dropped 6 bases and J dropped 2 bases, with 14 bases sitting between them. CDR1 is MDHEN, CDR2 SYDVKM, per germline.